This T cell receptor (beta chain) came from a study of T cell responses to AZD1222 COVID-19 vaccine. General observations from the study: Only 5 or 6 people who got AZD1222 tested seropositive at baseline.

With respect to this clone: Its antigen is unknown.

This CDR3 spans 16 amino acids. Trimming removed 7 bases from V and 0 bases from J, with 16 bases in between. Looked up from germline, CDR1 is LNHDA and CDR2 is SQIVND (reference sequence). Profiling relied on immunoSEQ multiplex PCR, and the TCRdb table lists in-frame clones only, not all of them. The sample shows some 180,000 clones, approximately 90% of them seen only once. The chain carries TRBV19 and TRBJ2-1; D assignment may be TRBD1 or TRBD2 (5 bases each). This specimen consisted of peripheral blood, obtained on day 0 of AZD1222 vaccination. The receptor's source is an adult in good health. The CDR3 region has the DNA TGTGCCAGTAAGAGGGACGGTGAAATCTCCTACAATGAGCAGTTCTTC. This encodes CASKRDGEISYNEQFF.